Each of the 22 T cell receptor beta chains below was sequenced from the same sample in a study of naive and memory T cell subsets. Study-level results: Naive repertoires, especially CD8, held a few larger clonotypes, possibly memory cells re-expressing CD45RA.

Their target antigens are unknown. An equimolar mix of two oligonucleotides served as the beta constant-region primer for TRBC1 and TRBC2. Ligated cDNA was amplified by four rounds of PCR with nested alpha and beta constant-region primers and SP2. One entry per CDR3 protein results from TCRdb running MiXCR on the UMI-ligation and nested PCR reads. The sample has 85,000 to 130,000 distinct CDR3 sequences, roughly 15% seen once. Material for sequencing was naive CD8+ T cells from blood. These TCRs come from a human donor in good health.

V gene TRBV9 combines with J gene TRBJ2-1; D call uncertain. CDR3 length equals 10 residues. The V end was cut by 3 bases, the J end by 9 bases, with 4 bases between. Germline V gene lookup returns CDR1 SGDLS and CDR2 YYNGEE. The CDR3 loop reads CASSGSEQFF. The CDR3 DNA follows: TGTGCCAGCAGCGGTTCTGAGCAGTTCTTC.

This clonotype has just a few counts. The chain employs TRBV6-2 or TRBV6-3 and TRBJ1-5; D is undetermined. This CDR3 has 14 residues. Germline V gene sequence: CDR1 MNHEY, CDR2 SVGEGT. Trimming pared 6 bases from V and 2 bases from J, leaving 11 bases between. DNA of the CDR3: TGTGCCAGCAGCCGAGTCGGCGGCAATCAGCCCCAGCATTTT. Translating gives CASSRVGGNQPQHF.

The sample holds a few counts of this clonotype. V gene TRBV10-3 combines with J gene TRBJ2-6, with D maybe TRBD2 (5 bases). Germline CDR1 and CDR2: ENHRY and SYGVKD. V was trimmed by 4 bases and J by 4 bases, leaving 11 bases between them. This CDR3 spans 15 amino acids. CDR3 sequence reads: CAISGTGSGANVLTF. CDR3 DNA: TGTGCCATCAGTGGTACGGGGTCCGGGGCCAACGTCCTGACTTTC.

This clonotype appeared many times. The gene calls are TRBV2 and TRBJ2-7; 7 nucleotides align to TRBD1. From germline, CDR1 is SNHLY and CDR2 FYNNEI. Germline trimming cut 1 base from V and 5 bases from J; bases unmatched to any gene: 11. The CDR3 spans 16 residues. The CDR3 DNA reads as TGTGCCAGCAGTGAAGGAGAACCTAGGACAGGCCACGAGCAGTACTTC. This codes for CASSEGEPRTGHEQYF.

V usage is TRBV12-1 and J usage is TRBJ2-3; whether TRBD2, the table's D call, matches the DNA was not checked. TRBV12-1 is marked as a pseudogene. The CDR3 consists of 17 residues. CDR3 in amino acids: CASSFNPGGSSPDTQYF. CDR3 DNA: TGTGCCAGCAGCTTTAACCCCGGCGGGAGTTCCCCAGATACGCAGTATTTT.

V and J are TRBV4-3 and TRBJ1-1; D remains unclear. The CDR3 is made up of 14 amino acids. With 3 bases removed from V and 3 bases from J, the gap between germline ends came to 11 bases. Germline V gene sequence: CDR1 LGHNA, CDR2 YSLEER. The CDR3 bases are TGCGCCAGCAGCCAGGAGAACTGGGACACTGAAGCTTTCTTT. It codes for CASSQENWDTEAFF.

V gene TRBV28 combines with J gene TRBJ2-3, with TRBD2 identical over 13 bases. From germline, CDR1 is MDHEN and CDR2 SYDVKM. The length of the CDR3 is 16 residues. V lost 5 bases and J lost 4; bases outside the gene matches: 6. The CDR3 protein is CASSLGLAGAADTQYF. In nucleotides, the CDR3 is TGTGCCAGCAGTCTCGGACTAGCGGGGGCTGCAGATACGCAGTATTTT.

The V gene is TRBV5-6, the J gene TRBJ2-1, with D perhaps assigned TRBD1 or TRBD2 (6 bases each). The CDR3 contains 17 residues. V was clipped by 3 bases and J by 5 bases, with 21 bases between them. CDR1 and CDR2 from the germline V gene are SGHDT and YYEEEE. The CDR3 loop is CASSSRLGGIVDNEQFF. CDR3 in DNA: TGTGCCAGCAGCTCCCGTTTAGGGGGGATCGTCGACAATGAGCAGTTCTTC.

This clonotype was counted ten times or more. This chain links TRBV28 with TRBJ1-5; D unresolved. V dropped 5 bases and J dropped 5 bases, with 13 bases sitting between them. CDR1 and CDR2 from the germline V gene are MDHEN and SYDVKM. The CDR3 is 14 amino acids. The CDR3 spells CASSPTPNDQPQHF. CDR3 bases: TGTGCCAGCAGTCCTACCCCGAACGATCAGCCCCAGCATTTT.

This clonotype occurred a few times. The CDR3 reads CASSQDETSGGTDTQYF. The CDR3 DNA is TGTGCCAGCAGCCAAGATGAGACTAGCGGGGGGACCGATACGCAGTATTTT. J is TRBJ2-3 and V is TRBV4-2, with 13 bases matching TRBD2. The CDR3 covers 17 residues. Germline lookup yields CDR1 LGHNA and CDR2 YNFKEQ. With 0 bases clipped from V and 6 bases from J, the junction kept 6 bases outside the gene matches.

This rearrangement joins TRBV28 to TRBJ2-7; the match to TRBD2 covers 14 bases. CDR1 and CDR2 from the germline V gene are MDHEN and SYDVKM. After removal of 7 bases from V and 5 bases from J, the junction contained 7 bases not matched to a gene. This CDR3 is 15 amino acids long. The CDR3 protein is CASKGLAGAINEQYF. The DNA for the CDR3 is TGTGCCAGCAAGGGACTAGCGGGAGCAATCAACGAGCAGTACTTC. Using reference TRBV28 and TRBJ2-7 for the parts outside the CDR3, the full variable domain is DVKVTQSSRYLVKRTGEKVFLECVQDMDHENMFWYRQDPGLGLRLIYFSYDVKMKEKGDIPEGYSVSREKKERFSLILESASTNQTSMYLCASKGLAGAINEQYFGPGTRLTVT.

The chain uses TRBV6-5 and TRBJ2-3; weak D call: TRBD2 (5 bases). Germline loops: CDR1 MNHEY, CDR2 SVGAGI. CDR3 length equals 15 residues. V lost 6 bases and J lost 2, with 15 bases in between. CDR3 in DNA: TGTGCCAGCAGCCCTCCGGGCCTAGCCACAGATACGCAGTATTTT. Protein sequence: CASSPPGLATDTQYF.

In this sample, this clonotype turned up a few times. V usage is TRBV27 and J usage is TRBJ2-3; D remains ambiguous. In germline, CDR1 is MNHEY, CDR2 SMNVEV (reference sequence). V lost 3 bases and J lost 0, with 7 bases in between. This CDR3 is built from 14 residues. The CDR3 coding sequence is TGTGCCAGCAGTTTTCAGACTAGCACAGATACGCAGTATTTT. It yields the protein CASSFQTSTDTQYF.

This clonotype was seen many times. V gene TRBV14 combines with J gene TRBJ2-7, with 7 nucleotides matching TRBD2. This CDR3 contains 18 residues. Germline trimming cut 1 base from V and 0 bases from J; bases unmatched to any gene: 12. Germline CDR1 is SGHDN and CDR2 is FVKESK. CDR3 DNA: TGTGCCAGCAGCCAAGGCTACCAGGGAGGGATTTACTCCTACGAGCAGTACTTC. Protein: CASSQGYQGGIYSYEQYF.

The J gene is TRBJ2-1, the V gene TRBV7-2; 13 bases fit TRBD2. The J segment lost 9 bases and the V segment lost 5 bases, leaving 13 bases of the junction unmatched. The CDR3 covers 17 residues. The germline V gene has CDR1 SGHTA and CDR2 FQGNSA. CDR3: CASSELVTSGGSGEQFF. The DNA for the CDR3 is TGTGCCAGCAGCGAGTTAGTGACTAGCGGGGGGTCCGGTGAGCAGTTCTTC. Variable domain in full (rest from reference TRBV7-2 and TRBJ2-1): GAGVSQSPSNKVTEKGKDVELRCDPISGHTALYWYRQSLGQGLEFLIYFQGNSAPDKSGLPSDRFSAERTGGSVSTLTIQRTQQEDSAVYLCASSELVTSGGSGEQFFGPGTRLTVL.

CDR3 loop: CSARDVENTEAFF. CDR3 nucleotides: TGCAGTGCTAGAGACGTAGAGAACACTGAAGCTTTCTTT. The chain couples TRBV20-1 to TRBJ1-1, with D unresolved. V shed 0 bases and J shed 1 base, with 6 bases lying between them. Germline V gene data show CDR1 as DFQATT and CDR2 as SNEGSKA (reference sequence). There are 13 residues in the CDR3.

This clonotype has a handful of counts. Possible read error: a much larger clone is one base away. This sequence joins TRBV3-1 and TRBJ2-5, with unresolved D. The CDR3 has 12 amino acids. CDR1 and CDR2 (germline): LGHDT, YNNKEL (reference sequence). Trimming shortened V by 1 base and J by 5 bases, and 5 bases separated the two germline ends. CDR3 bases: TGTGCCAGCAGCCAAGGTTGGGAGACCCAGTACTTC. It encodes CASSQGWETQYF.

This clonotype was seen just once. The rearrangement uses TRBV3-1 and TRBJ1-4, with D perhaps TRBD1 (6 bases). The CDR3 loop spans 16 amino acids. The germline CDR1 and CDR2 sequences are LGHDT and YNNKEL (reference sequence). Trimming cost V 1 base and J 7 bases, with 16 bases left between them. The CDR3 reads CASSQGGGGAGEKLFF. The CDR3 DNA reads TGTGCCAGCAGCCAAGGAGGCGGGGGCGCGGGTGAAAAACTGTTTTTT.

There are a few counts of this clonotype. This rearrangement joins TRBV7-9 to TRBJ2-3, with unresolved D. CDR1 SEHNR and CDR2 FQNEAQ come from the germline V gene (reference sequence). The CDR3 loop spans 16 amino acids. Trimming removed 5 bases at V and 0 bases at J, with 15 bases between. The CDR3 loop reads CASSDSRVSSTDTQYF. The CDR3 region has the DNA TGTGCCAGCAGCGATTCCCGAGTAAGCAGCACAGATACGCAGTATTTT.

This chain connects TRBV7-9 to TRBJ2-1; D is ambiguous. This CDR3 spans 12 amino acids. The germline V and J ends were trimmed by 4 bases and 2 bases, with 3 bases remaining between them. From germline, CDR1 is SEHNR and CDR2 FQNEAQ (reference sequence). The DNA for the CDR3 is TGTGCCAGCAGCTCTGCCTACAATGAGCAGTTCTTC. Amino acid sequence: CASSSAYNEQFF.

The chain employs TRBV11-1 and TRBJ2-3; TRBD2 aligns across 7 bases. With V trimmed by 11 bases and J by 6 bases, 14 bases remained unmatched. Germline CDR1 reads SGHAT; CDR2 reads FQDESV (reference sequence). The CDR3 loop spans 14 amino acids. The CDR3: CAGHGGGSGDTQYF. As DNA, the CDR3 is TGTGCCGGCCATGGAGGCGGGAGTGGGGATACGCAGTATTTT.

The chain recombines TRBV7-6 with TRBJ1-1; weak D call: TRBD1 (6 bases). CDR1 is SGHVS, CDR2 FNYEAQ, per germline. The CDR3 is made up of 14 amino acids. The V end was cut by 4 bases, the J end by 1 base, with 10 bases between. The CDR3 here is CASSYGQPNTEAFF. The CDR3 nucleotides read TGTGCCAGCAGCTACGGACAGCCGAACACTGAAGCTTTCTTT.